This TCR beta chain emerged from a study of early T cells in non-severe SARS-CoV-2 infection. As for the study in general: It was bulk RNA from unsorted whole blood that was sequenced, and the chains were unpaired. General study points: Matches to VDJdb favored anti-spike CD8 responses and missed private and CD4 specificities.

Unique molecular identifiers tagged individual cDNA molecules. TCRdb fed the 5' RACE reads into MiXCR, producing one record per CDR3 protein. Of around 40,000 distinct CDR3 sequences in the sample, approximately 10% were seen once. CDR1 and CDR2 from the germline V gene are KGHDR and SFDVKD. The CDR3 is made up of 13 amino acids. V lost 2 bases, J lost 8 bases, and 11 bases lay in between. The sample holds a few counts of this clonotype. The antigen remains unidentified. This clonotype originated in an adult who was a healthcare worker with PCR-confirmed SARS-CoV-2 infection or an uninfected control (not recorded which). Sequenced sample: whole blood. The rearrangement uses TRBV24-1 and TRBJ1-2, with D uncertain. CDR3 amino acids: CATSDWTGGGYTF. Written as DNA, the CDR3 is TGTGCCACCAGTGATTGGACGGGAGGCGGCTACACCTTC.